This T cell receptor (beta chain) was sequenced during a study of radiation and T cells in renal cell carcinoma. Stated time point: blood 4 weeks post-SBRT, at nephrectomy. Treatment noted: 15 Gy SBRT to primary tumor, nephrectomy 4 weeks later. The CDR3 runs to 13 residues. Trimming shortened V by 6 bases and J by 2 bases, and 9 bases separated the two germline ends. Germline CDR1 LNHDA, CDR2 SQIVND (reference sequence). TCRdb's table, derived via immunoSEQ multiplex PCR, lists solely in-frame clones and lacks some. Of approximately 150,000 clones in the sample, 86% were seen once. Sequenced material: blood, taken from a patient whose treatment included radiotherapy and nephrectomy. This chain joins TRBV19 and TRBJ2-3; no clear D gene. This sequence originates from a woman aged 45-59 years with renal cell carcinoma. The DNA for the CDR3 is TGTGCCAGTAGCAAGACGGACACAGATACGCAGTATTTT. Translated: CASSKTDTDTQYF.